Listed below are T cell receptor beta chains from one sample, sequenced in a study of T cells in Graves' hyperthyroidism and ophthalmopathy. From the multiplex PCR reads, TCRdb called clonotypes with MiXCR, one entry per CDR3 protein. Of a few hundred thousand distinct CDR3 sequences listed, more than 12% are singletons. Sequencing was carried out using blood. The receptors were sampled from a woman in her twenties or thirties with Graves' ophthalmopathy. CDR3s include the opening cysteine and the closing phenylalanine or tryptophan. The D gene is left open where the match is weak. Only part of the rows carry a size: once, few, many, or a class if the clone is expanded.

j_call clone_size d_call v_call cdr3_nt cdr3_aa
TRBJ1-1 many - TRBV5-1 TGCGCCAGCAGAGACCTTTTTGGCGTGACTGAAGCTTTCTTT CASRDLFGVTEAFF
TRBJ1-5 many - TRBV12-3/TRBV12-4 TGTGCCAGCAGTTTGGACCAAGCAGGGCTGGATCAGCCCCAGCATTTT CASSLDQAGLDQPQHF
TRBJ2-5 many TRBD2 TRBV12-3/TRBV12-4 TGTGCCAGCAGTCCATGGGGCGGGGGGGCCGGGGAGACCCAGTACTTC CASSPWGGGAGETQYF
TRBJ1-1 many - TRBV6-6 TGTGCCAGCAGTTACTCAGGGACATTGAACACTGAAGCTTTCTTT CASSYSGTLNTEAFF
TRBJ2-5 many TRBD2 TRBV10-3 TGTGCCATCAGTCCCCATAGCGGGGGGGCAGGGGAGACCCAGTACTTC CAISPHSGGAGETQYF
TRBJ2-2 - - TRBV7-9 TGTGCCAGCAGCCCCGGACTTTCTCTCACCGGGGAGCTGTTTTTT CASSPGLSLTGELFF
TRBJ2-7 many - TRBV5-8 TGTGCCAGCAGCTTGGGACGGACTCAAGGTGGCGAGCAGTACTTC CASSLGRTQGGEQYF
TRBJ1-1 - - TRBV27 TGTGCCAGCACCGAAAACAAAATGAACACTGAAGCTTTCTTT CASTENKMNTEAFF
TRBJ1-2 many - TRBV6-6 TGTGCCAGCAGTTACTCGAACAGTGCGTTGGTTGGCTACACCTTC CASSYSNSALVGYTF
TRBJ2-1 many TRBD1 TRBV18 TGTGCCAGCTCACCAACCGGACAGGTCACCACCGAGCAGTTCTTC CASSPTGQVTTEQFF
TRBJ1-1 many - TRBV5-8 TGTGCCAGCAGCTTGGTGTCGGCAGACAAAGCTTTCTTT CASSLVSADKAFF
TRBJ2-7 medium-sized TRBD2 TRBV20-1 TGCAGTGCTAGAGCACTAGCGGGCTACGAGCAGTACTTC CSARALAGYEQYF
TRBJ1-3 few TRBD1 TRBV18 TGTGCCAGCTCACCACCGCCCAGGGGGAACACCATATATTTT CASSPPPRGNTIYF
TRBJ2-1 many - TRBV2 TGTGCCAGCAGAGGTGGGCCCAATGAGCAGTTCTTC CASRGGPNEQFF
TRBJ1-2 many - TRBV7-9 TGTGCCAGCAGCTTCTACTTGACAGGAAACTATGGCTACACCTTC CASSFYLTGNYGYTF
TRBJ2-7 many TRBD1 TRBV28 TGTGCCAGCAGGTCACTCTACCGGGACAGAGAGTACGAGCAGTACTTC CASRSLYRDREYEQYF
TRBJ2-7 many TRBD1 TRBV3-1 TGTGCCAGCAGCCAAGCATCCTCAGGGGGCGAGCAGTACTTC CASSQASSGGEQYF
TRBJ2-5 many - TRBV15 TGTGCCACCAGCGCTCGGACAGGAGGGCAAGAGACCCAGTACTTC CATSARTGGQETQYF
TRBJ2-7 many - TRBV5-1 TGCGCCAGCAGCTTAGGACTCGAGGTCCTCGAGCAGTACTTC CASSLGLEVLEQYF
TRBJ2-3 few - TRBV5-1 TGTGCCAGCAGCGTGGGGACTAGCACAGATACGCAGTATTTT CASSVGTSTDTQYF
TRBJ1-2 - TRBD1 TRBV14 TGTGCCAGCAGCCAAATACAGGGGGCCGGCTATGGCTACACCTTC CASSQIQGAGYGYTF
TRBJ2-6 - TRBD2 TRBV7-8 TGTGCCAGCAGCAGCACGGGGACTAGCGGGTCAGACTGGAACTCTGGGGCCAACGTCCTGACTTTC CASSSTGTSGSDWNSGANVLTF
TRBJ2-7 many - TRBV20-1 TGCAGTGCTAGTTTAGTAGCCACCTACGAGCAGTACTTC CSASLVATYEQYF
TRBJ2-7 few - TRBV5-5 TGTGCCAGCAGCTTGGTGGCATCCCGCGAGCAGTACTTC CASSLVASREQYF
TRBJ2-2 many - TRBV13 TGTGCCAGCAGCCGCAAAAAGATACTAGTCACCGGGGAGCTGTTTTTT CASSRKKILVTGELFF
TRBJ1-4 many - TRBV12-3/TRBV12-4 TGTGCCAGCAGTCGGTATCAGCTTTCTAATGAAAAACTGTTTTTT CASSRYQLSNEKLFF
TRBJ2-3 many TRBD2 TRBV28 TGTGCCAGCAGCACCACTAGCGGGGACACAGATACGCAGTATTTT CASSTTSGDTDTQYF
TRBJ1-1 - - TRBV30 TGTGCCTGGAGTCCCACTGGCGGGGAAGCTTTCTTT CAWSPTGGEAFF
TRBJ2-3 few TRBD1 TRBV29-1 TGCAGCGTCGATGGGACAGGGGCTACAATCACAGATACGCAGTATTTT CSVDGTGATITDTQYF
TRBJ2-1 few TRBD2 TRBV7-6 TGTGCCAGCGGCTTATCTAGCGGGGGATACAATGAGCAGTTCTTC CASGLSSGGYNEQFF
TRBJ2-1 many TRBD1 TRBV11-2 TGTGCCAGCAGCTCCCAGGGGGCAGGCCTGTACAATGAGCAGTTCTTC CASSSQGAGLYNEQFF
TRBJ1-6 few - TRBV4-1 TGCGCCAGCAGCCAAGAAGTATCACCCGTTGGGGCCCTCCACTTT CASSQEVSPVGALHF
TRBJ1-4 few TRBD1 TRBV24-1 TGTGCCACCAGTGACCCCCCGGGGACAGCAACTAATGAAAAACTGTTTTTT CATSDPPGTATNEKLFF
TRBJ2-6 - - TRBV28 TGTGCCAGCAGTTTATACCACACAGGGAGTAGCTCTGGGGCCAACGTCCTGACTTTC CASSLYHTGSSSGANVLTF
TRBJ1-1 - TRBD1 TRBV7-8 TGTGCCAGCAGCCCAAAAAGGACAGGGAACACTGAAGCTTTCTTT CASSPKRTGNTEAFF
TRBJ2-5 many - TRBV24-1 TGTGCCACCAGTGATTCTAGACATCCGTACCAAGAGACCCAGTACTTC CATSDSRHPYQETQYF
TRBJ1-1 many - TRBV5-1 TGCGCCAGCAGCTTGGAGGGGATGTACACTGAAGCTTTCTTT CASSLEGMYTEAFF
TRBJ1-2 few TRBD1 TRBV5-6 TGTGCCAGCAGCTGGGACAGGGCCTATGGCTACACCTTC CASSWDRAYGYTF
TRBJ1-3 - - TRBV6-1 TGTGCCAGCAGCCTGGCGGGGCACCGGCTTAGAGGGGGAAACACCATATATTTT CASSLAGHRLRGGNTIYF
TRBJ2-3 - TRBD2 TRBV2 TGTGCCAGCAGTGAGGGCGGGGGGGCGGGGACGCAGTATTTT CASSEGGGAGTQYF
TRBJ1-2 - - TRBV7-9 TGTGCCAGCAGCTTAATTCTCTATGGCTACACCTTC CASSLILYGYTF
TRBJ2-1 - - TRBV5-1 TGCGCCAGCAGCTCTAGAGCCGGCGCCCCGTGGGAGCAGTTCTTC CASSSRAGAPWEQFF
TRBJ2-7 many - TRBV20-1 TGCAGTGCGGGGCGGGGTTTCGAGCAGTACTTC CSAGRGFEQYF